The present T cell receptor beta chain was sequenced within a study of T cells in localized non-small cell lung cancer. V was clipped by 7 bases and J by 2 bases, with 12 bases between them. The CDR3 is 13 residues long. Germline assignment: CDR1 LGHNT and CDR2 FRNRAP. The protocol was immunoSEQ multiplex PCR, while the TCRdb copy is restricted to in-frame clones and leaves out a portion. The sample consists of some 30,000 clones, approximately 90% of them appearing once. Notes on the study in general: Clonality peaked in uninvolved adjacent lung rather than tumor. Analysis by sequencing included only one tumor region, so heterogeneity remains possible. Turning up in adjacent lung were a median about 56 of the top 100 tumor clones.

On this clone: Its antigen is not identified.

The source was peripheral blood mononuclear cells, collected before any cancer treatment. The source of this sequence is a man aged 35 to 70 with stage III lung adenocarcinoma. This rearrangement joins TRBV12-5 to TRBJ2-7; D gene uncertain. CDR3 sequence: CASARKITYEQYF. CDR3 coding DNA: TGTGCTAGTGCCCGGAAGATTACCTACGAGCAGTACTTC. The full variable domain, its missing parts supplied by reference TRBV12-5 and TRBJ2-7, is DARVTQTPRHKVTEMGQEVTMRCQPILGHNTVFWYRQTMMQGLELLAYFRNRAPLDDSGMPKDRFSAEMPDATLATLKIQPSEPRDSAVYFCASARKITYEQYFGPGTRLTVT.